These 17 T cell receptor beta chains were sequenced from one sample in a study of T cell responses to AZD1222 COVID-19 vaccine. Sequenced by immunoSEQ multiplex PCR; TCRdb stores in-frame clones only, minus some. The sample includes around 100,000 clones, approximately 84% of them seen just once. The sequenced sample was peripheral blood, obtained on day 0 of AZD1222 vaccination. The origin of the receptors is an adult in good health.

The genes are TRBV11-3 and TRBJ1-1; perhaps TRBD1 as D (5 bases). The CDR3 has 13 residues. With 8 bases removed from V and 3 bases from J, the gap between germline ends came to 13 bases. CDR1 and CDR2 (germline): SGHNT, YENEEA. The CDR3 nucleotides read TGTGCCAGCGTCGCAGGGAGGGACACTGAAGCTTTCTTT. Translated, it gives CASVAGRDTEAFF.

The CDR3 region has the DNA TGTGCCAGCAGTTCCCCCCGACTAGCGGGAGGGGGGGATACGCAGTATTTT. Translating it yields CASSSPRLAGGGDTQYF. V and J are TRBV28 and TRBJ2-3; TRBD2 matches at 14 bases. Germline lookup yields CDR1 MDHEN and CDR2 SYDVKM. This CDR3 comprises 17 residues. With V trimmed by 4 bases and J by 6 bases, 9 bases remained unmatched.

The CDR3: CASSLDPSGSTEAFF. The DNA for the CDR3 is TGTGCCAGCAGCTTAGATCCGTCCGGGAGCACTGAAGCTTTCTTT. The chain uses TRBV11-3 and TRBJ1-1; D remains unclear. CDR3 length: 15 amino acids. Germline V gene sequence: CDR1 SGHNT, CDR2 YENEEA. V was pared by 0 bases and J by 4 bases, with 12 bases between.

The genes are TRBV28 and TRBJ1-5; D is undetermined. Trimming took off 5 bases at V and 1 base at J, with 15 bases between the two ends. Looked up from germline, CDR1 is MDHEN and CDR2 is SYDVKM. This CDR3 region has 16 residues. In nucleotides, the CDR3 is TGTGCCAGCAGTCCTCGACGGGGAAAAAGCAATCAGCCCCAGCATTTT. Protein sequence: CASSPRRGKSNQPQHF.

The genes are TRBV6-6 and TRBJ1-6, with 8 bases identical to TRBD1. Germline V CDR1 and CDR2: MNHNY, SVGAGI (reference sequence). The CDR3 is 16 residues long. V lost 5 bases to trimming and J lost 10 bases; unmatched junction nucleotides: 13. This CDR3 is CASSQTSGQGGSPLHF. The CDR3 DNA reads TGTGCCAGCAGTCAAACATCCGGACAGGGAGGGTCACCCCTCCACTTT.

The chain combines TRBV5-1 with TRBJ2-5; D remains ambiguous. Trimming shortened V by 5 bases and J by 0 bases, and 14 bases separated the two germline ends. Per the germline V gene, CDR1 is SGHRS and CDR2 is YFSETQ. The CDR3 is 15 amino acids. In DNA form, the CDR3 reads TGCGCCAGCAGGAACCAAATGGGGAACCAAGAGACCCAGTACTTC. It codes for CASRNQMGNQETQYF.

The chain combines TRBV10-3 with TRBJ1-1; D uncertain. Germline CDR1 reads ENHRY; CDR2 reads SYGVKD. V shed 4 bases and J shed 1 base, with 7 bases lying between them. The CDR3 extends over 13 amino acids. The CDR3 sequence: CAISVKANTEAFF. The CDR3, as DNA: TGTGCCATCAGTGTCAAGGCGAACACTGAAGCTTTCTTT.

The chain uses TRBV7-2 and TRBJ2-7; D gene ambiguous. The CDR3 covers 11 residues. V gave up 5 bases and J gave up 0 bases, with 2 bases separating them. The germline V gene encodes CDR1 SGHTA and CDR2 FQGNSA. In nucleotides, the CDR3 is TGTGCCAGCAGCGTCTCCTACGAGCAGTACTTC. It encodes CASSVSYEQYF. The complete variable domain, with remaining parts taken from reference TRBV7-2 and TRBJ2-7, reads GAGVSQSPSNKVTEKGKDVELRCDPISGHTALYWYRQSLGQGLEFLIYFQGNSAPDKSGLPSDRFSAERTGGSVSTLTIQRTQQEDSAVYLCASSVSYEQYFGPGTRLTVT.

The gene calls are TRBV18 and TRBJ2-3; D ambiguous. The CDR3 sequence is 12 residues long. Germline CDR1 reads KGHSH; CDR2 reads LQKENI. The V gene lost 5 bases and the J gene lost 4 bases, with 7 bases spanning the gap. The CDR3 region has the DNA TGTGCCAGCTCATCATCATCAGATACGCAGTATTTT. Its translation is CASSSSSDTQYF.

The CDR3 here is CASSPRAGTEAFF. CDR3 in DNA: TGTGCCAGCTCACCCAGGGCGGGCACTGAAGCTTTCTTT. The chain has TRBV18 and TRBJ1-1, with a weak D call TRBD1 (5 bases). Germline CDR1 KGHSH, CDR2 LQKENI. V was trimmed by 3 bases and J by 4 bases, leaving 9 bases between them. The CDR3 consists of 13 residues.

The chain couples TRBV19 to TRBJ2-3, with D uncertain. The CDR3 contains 13 residues. V was pared by 4 bases and J by 2 bases, with 7 bases between. Per germline, CDR1 LNHDA and CDR2 SQIVND (reference sequence). This CDR3 reads CASSTYTTDTQYF. In DNA, the CDR3 is TGTGCCAGTAGTACCTATACCACAGATACGCAGTATTTT.

V usage is TRBV4-2 and J usage is TRBJ2-1; TRBD2 aligns across 13 bases. Germline V gives CDR1 LGHNA, CDR2 YNFKEQ. Trimming took 4 bases from V and 4 from J; bases not matched to a gene: 10. There are 18 residues in the CDR3. Written as DNA, the CDR3 is TGTGCCAGCAGCCTCGGACTAGCGGGAGATATTCTGTACAATGAGCAGTTCTTC. Encoded protein: CASSLGLAGDILYNEQFF.

This clone was detected only once. The chain couples TRBV20-1 to TRBJ1-6, with a weak D call TRBD1 (5 bases). The germline CDR1 and CDR2 sequences are DFQATT and SNEGSKA (reference sequence). V was cut by 4 bases and J by 7 bases, with 11 bases left in between. The CDR3 loop spans 13 amino acids. The CDR3 sequence: CSATETVNSPLHF. CDR3 coding DNA: TGCAGTGCTACTGAGACAGTGAATTCACCCCTCCACTTT.

The gene calls are TRBV5-1 and TRBJ1-4; D possibly corresponds to TRBD1 (6 bases). V dropped 4 bases and J dropped 2 bases, with 12 bases sitting between them. The CDR3 has 15 amino acids. Germline assignment: CDR1 SGHRS and CDR2 YFSETQ. The CDR3 region is CASSLTGHTNEKLFF. The CDR3 DNA is TGCGCCAGCAGCCTTACAGGGCACACTAATGAAAAACTGTTTTTT.

V usage is TRBV2 and J usage is TRBJ2-1, with 8 positions matching TRBD2. Germline CDR1 is SNHLY and CDR2 is FYNNEI. This CDR3 has 14 amino acids. With 8 bases clipped from V and 4 bases from J, the junction kept 7 bases outside the gene matches. CDR3 nucleotides: TGTGCCAGCTTGCGGGAGGCCCGATACAATGAGCAGTTCTTC. Residues: CASLREARYNEQFF.

The rearrangement joins TRBV6-5 to TRBJ1-2, with 8 bases identical to TRBD1. V trimming: 6 bases; J trimming: 5 bases; junction bases outside the gene matches: 11. The CDR3 runs to 15 residues. CDR1 and CDR2 (germline): MNHEY, SVGAGI. CDR3 sequence: CASSHGQGGSYGYTF. In DNA form, the CDR3 reads TGTGCCAGCAGCCATGGACAGGGCGGATCTTATGGCTACACCTTC.

V usage is TRBV7-2 and J usage is TRBJ2-2, with 7 bases matching TRBD1. The junction had 9 bases not matched to a gene; V was cut back by 6 bases and J by 5 bases. The CDR3 runs 15 residues. The germline V gene encodes CDR1 SGHTA and CDR2 FQGNSA. CDR3 loop: CASSSVEQGTGELFF. DNA of the CDR3: TGTGCCAGCAGTTCCGTTGAACAGGGGACCGGGGAGCTGTTTTTT.